A single sample is the source of the 27 T cell receptor beta chains below, sequenced in a study of CD8+ T cells in alopecia areata. Treatment noted: oral pan-JAK inhibitor, 5-10 mg twice daily. It was cDNA, reverse transcribed from extracted RNA, that served as the sequencing template. Sequenced by immunoSEQ multiplex PCR; TCRdb stores in-frame clones only, minus some. The sample records over 150,000 clones, roughly three fifths being singletons. The material was CD4+ T cells sorted from blood, obtained at week 4, from a patient treated with tofacitinib. The receptor source for this set is a human donor with alopecia areata.

The chain combines TRBV4-1 with TRBJ1-6, with TRBD1 as a possible D gene (5 bases). This CDR3 has 14 residues. The germline V and J ends were trimmed by 2 bases and 10 bases, with 12 bases remaining between them. Germline assignment: CDR1 MGHRA and CDR2 YSYEKL. The CDR3: CASSQLGRKSPLHF. CDR3 sequence (DNA): TGCGCCAGCAGCCAACTGGGGCGGAAATCACCCCTCCACTTT.

The J gene is TRBJ2-5, the V gene TRBV14; no definite D call. The CDR3 covers 12 residues. The V gene's germline CDR1 is SGHDN and CDR2 FVKESK. Trimming removed 0 bases at V and 5 bases at J, with 4 bases between. The CDR3 spells CASSQDWETQYF. The CDR3 region has the DNA TGTGCCAGCAGCCAAGATTGGGAGACCCAGTACTTC.

The V and J genes are TRBV14 and TRBJ1-6; D gene uncertain. The germline gives CDR1 SGHDN, CDR2 FVKESK. With 4 bases removed from V and 9 bases from J, the gap between germline ends came to 16 bases. The CDR3 has 15 residues. The CDR3 coding sequence is TGTGCCAGCAGCCGGGAGGCTCCAGCCCTTTCACCCCTCCACTTT. This sequence encodes CASSREAPALSPLHF. Together with reference TRBV14 and TRBJ1-6, the CDR3 gives the full variable domain: EAGVTQFPSHSVIEKGQTVTLRCDPISGHDNLYWYRRVMGKEIKFLLHFVKESKQDESGMPNNRFLAERTGGTYSTLKVQPAELEDSGVYFCASSREAPALSPLHFGNGTRLTVT.

The chain joins TRBV5-6 to TRBJ1-5, with D hard to call. CDR1 SGHDT and CDR2 YYEEEE come from the germline V gene. The CDR3 contains 14 residues. V was pared by 0 bases and J by 0 bases, with 4 bases between. The CDR3 nucleotides read TGTGCCAGCAGCTTGGTTGCTAGCAATCAGCCCCAGCATTTT. Encoded protein: CASSLVASNQPQHF.

The V call is TRBV29-1, the J call TRBJ1-5; the match to TRBD1 covers 8 bases. CDR1 and CDR2 (germline): SQVTM, ANQGSEA. The V segment lost 4 bases and the J segment 5 bases; nucleotides outside the gene matches: 13. The CDR3 runs to 16 residues. CDR3 amino acids: CSVGIRGQYPYQPQHF. The CDR3, as DNA: TGCAGCGTTGGGATCAGGGGGCAATACCCCTATCAGCCCCAGCATTTT.

The gene calls are TRBV30 and TRBJ2-1; D is ambiguous. The CDR3 spans 11 residues. Trimming shortened V by 4 bases and J by 14 bases, and 15 bases separated the two germline ends. Germline V gives CDR1 GTSNPN, CDR2 SVGIG (reference sequence). The CDR3 DNA is TGTGCCTGGACTCACCGGACCCTTGAGTTCTTC. Its translation is CAWTHRTLEFF.

The V call is TRBV19, the J call TRBJ2-5; 11 positions agree with TRBD2. Germline CDR1 is LNHDA and CDR2 is SQIVND (reference sequence). Trimming cost V 3 bases and J 5 bases; bases outside gene matches: 11. CDR3 size: 17 residues. Written as DNA, the CDR3 is TGTGCCAGTAGTATCGGGCTAGCGGGGGGTCTCAGGGAGACCCAGTACTTC. This codes for CASSIGLAGGLRETQYF.

This clone was seen once. V usage is TRBV6-5 and J usage is TRBJ2-5, with 9 bases that match TRBD1. This CDR3 has 12 residues. CDR1 and CDR2 from the germline V gene are MNHEY and SVGAGI. Losses at the gene ends were 7 bases for V and 4 bases for J; bases not matched to a gene: 1. The CDR3 DNA reads as TGTGCCAGCACGGACAGGGGAGAGACCCAGTACTTC. Protein product: CASTDRGETQYF.

The chain joins TRBV5-4 to TRBJ2-3; perhaps TRBD1 as D (5 bases). CDR1 is SGHNT, CDR2 YYREEE, per germline (reference sequence). The ends were cut back, 9 bases at V and 0 bases at J, with 11 bases in the middle. The length of the CDR3 is 13 residues. This CDR3 is CATSDISTDTQYF. Here the CDR3 DNA reads TGTGCCACGTCGGACATAAGCACAGATACGCAGTATTTT.

The V and J genes are TRBV29-1 and TRBJ2-3, with D unresolved. The CDR3 length is 14 residues. Germline lookup yields CDR1 SQVTM and CDR2 ANQGSEA. The ends were cut back, 3 bases at V and 0 bases at J, with 10 bases in the middle. The CDR3 protein is CSVEARLSTDTQYF. The CDR3 bases are TGCAGCGTTGAGGCCCGCCTTAGCACAGATACGCAGTATTTT.

This clone was seen more than once but under ten times. V is TRBV18 and J is TRBJ2-1; the D gene could be TRBD1 or TRBD2 (5 bases each). CDR3 size: 15 residues. The V gene's germline CDR1 is KGHSH and CDR2 LQKENI. The V gene lost 1 base and the J gene lost 6 bases, with 13 bases spanning the gap. This chain's CDR3 is CASSPLGVSGNEQFF. CDR3 in DNA: TGTGCCAGCTCACCACTGGGGGTGAGCGGCAATGAGCAGTTCTTC. The full variable domain, rest sourced from reference TRBV18 and TRBJ2-1, is NAGVMQNPRHLVRRRGQEARLRCSPMKGHSHVYWYRQLPEEGLKFMVYLQKENIIDESGMPKERFSAEFPKEGPSILRIQQVVRGDSAAYFCASSPLGVSGNEQFFGPGTRLTVL.

This clone has more than one count but fewer than ten. The chain is built from TRBV28 and TRBJ2-3; no clear D. The CDR3 contains 14 residues. The ends were cut back, 5 bases at V and 4 bases at J, with 13 bases in the middle. From germline, CDR1 is MDHEN and CDR2 SYDVKM. The CDR3 coding sequence is TGTGCCAGCAGTCCAACCAACGGGCCAGATACGCAGTATTTT. Protein sequence: CASSPTNGPDTQYF. Supplemented by reference TRBV28 and TRBJ2-3, the full variable domain reads DVKVTQSSRYLVKRTGEKVFLECVQDMDHENMFWYRQDPGLGLRLIYFSYDVKMKEKGDIPEGYSVSREKKERFSLILESASTNQTSMYLCASSPTNGPDTQYFGPGTRLTVL.

This chain uses TRBV27 with TRBJ1-5; D may be TRBD1 (5 bases). The germline V gene has CDR1 MNHEY and CDR2 SMNVEV (reference sequence). The length of the CDR3 is 15 residues. With 7 bases removed from V and 0 bases from J, the gap between germline ends came to 13 bases. CDR3 coding DNA: TGTGCCAGCAACATAGGGACGGCTAGCAATCAGCCCCAGCATTTT. Its protein is CASNIGTASNQPQHF.

This clone was seen a single time. The chain is built from TRBV5-1 and TRBJ2-3; 9 bases match TRBD2. Per germline, CDR1 SGHRS and CDR2 YFSETQ. CDR3 length: 13 amino acids. V trimming: 7 bases; J trimming: 0 bases; junction bases outside the gene matches: 0. The CDR3 reads CASAGGSTDTQYF. CDR3 sequence (DNA): TGCGCCAGCGCGGGGGGGAGCACAGATACGCAGTATTTT.

V usage is TRBV2 and J usage is TRBJ2-2; D tentatively reads TRBD1 or TRBD2 (5 bases each). CDR1 SNHLY and CDR2 FYNNEI come from the germline V gene. There are 14 residues in the CDR3. V was shortened by 5 bases and J by 0 bases, with 7 bases between the two germline ends. The CDR3, as DNA: TGTGCCAGCAGTCAGGGACCGAACACCGGGGAGCTGTTTTTT. It specifies CASSQGPNTGELFF.

V is TRBV30 and J is TRBJ1-6; a weak D match, TRBD1 (5 bases). Germline V gene lookup returns CDR1 GTSNPN and CDR2 SVGIG (reference sequence). V was cut by 0 bases and J by 5 bases, with 11 bases left in between. The CDR3 sequence is 15 residues long. In DNA form, the CDR3 reads TGTGCCTGGAGTGTAAGGCCGGGGGATAATTCACCCCTCCACTTT. Translating it yields CAWSVRPGDNSPLHF. The full variable domain, its missing parts supplied by reference TRBV30 and TRBJ1-6, is SQTIHQWPATLVQPVGSPLSLECTVEGTSNPNLYWYRQAAGRGLQLLFYSVGIGQISSEVPQNLSASRPQDRQFILSSKKLLLSDSGFYLCAWSVRPGDNSPLHFGNGTRLTVT.

The genes are TRBV29-1 and TRBJ2-1, with D hard to call. The CDR3 consists of 11 residues. From germline, CDR1 is SQVTM and CDR2 ANQGSEA. Deletions cut 7 bases from V and 7 bases from J, with 11 bases between. The CDR3 loop reads CSASYSNEQFF. Here the CDR3 DNA reads TGCAGCGCCTCCTACAGTAATGAGCAGTTCTTC.

The V gene is TRBV28, the J gene TRBJ2-2, with unresolved D. The germline gives CDR1 MDHEN, CDR2 SYDVKM. With 6 bases removed from V and 8 bases from J, the gap between germline ends came to 16 bases. The CDR3 totals 14 residues. DNA for the CDR3: TGTGCCAGCAGCTTGATCGTTTCCAGGGGGGAGCTGTTTTTT. It codes for CASSLIVSRGELFF. Using reference TRBV28 and TRBJ2-2 for the parts outside the CDR3, the full variable domain is DVKVTQSSRYLVKRTGEKVFLECVQDMDHENMFWYRQDPGLGLRLIYFSYDVKMKEKGDIPEGYSVSREKKERFSLILESASTNQTSMYLCASSLIVSRGELFFGEGSRLTVL.

This clone was seen only a few times. This chain connects TRBV29-1 to TRBJ1-1; possibly TRBD1 for D (5 bases). The V end lost 1 base, the J end lost 1 base, and 16 bases lay between the germline ends. CDR1 and CDR2 from the germline V gene are SQVTM and ANQGSEA. The CDR3 consists of 16 residues. This chain's CDR3 is CSVEVLPGLQNTEAFF. The CDR3 bases are TGCAGCGTTGAAGTCCTCCCGGGACTCCAGAACACTGAAGCTTTCTTT.

This clone was seen only once. The gene calls are TRBV5-7 and TRBJ2-1; 10 nucleotides line up with TRBD2. TRBV5-7 is an ORF; its function is uncertain. The CDR3 spans 15 residues. V was clipped by 4 bases and J by 4 bases; unmatched bases: 5. Here the CDR3 reads CASSKQRGGYNEQFF. The CDR3 DNA reads as TGTGCCAGCAGCAAACAGCGGGGGGGGTACAATGAGCAGTTCTTC.

This clone appeared a few times. The same CDR3 arises from other DNA sequences in this sample as well. This sequence joins TRBV29-1 and TRBJ2-1; D call uncertain. Between the trimmed V and J ends, which lost 4 bases and 5 bases, there was a span of 3 bases. Germline V gene sequence: CDR1 SQVTM, CDR2 ANQGSEA. The CDR3 runs to 10 residues. The CDR3 reads CSVGDNEQFF. Here the CDR3 DNA reads TGCAGCGTTGGGGACAATGAGCAGTTCTTC.

V usage is TRBV6-5 and J usage is TRBJ1-1; D perhaps matches TRBD1 (5 bases). V shed 9 bases and J shed 3 bases, with 14 bases lying between them. CDR3 length: 13 residues. Germline CDR1 MNHEY, CDR2 SVGAGI. The CDR3 bases are TGTGCCAGTCTAGTGAAAGGGGACACTGAAGCTTTCTTT. Its protein is CASLVKGDTEAFF.

This chain links TRBV4-3 with TRBJ2-3, with 8 bases fitting TRBD1. After removal of 3 bases from V and 8 bases from J, the junction contained 7 bases not matched to a gene. The CDR3 sequence is 14 residues long. Per germline, CDR1 LGHNA and CDR2 YSLEER. The DNA of the CDR3 is TGCGCCAGCAGCCACGGACAGGGTTTGGTTACGCAGTATTTT. It encodes CASSHGQGLVTQYF.

This clone has just a few counts. V is TRBV29-1 and J is TRBJ1-2, with TRBD1 as a possible D gene (5 bases). The CDR3 totals 11 residues. V was clipped by 8 bases and J by 5 bases, with 12 bases between them. Germline lookup yields CDR1 SQVTM and CDR2 ANQGSEA. The chain's CDR3 is CSTRDGYGYTF. CDR3 coding DNA: TGCAGCACACGGGACGGTTATGGCTACACCTTC.

The rearrangement links TRBV4-1 to TRBJ2-7; TRBD1 agrees at 10 bases. The ends lost 3 bases at V and 0 bases at J; junction bases unmatched: 2. The CDR3 is made up of 15 amino acids. Germline V gene sequence: CDR1 MGHRA, CDR2 YSYEKL. The CDR3 nucleotides read TGCGCCAGCAGCCACGGGACAGGGGACTCCTACGAGCAGTACTTC. Residues: CASSHGTGDSYEQYF.

The V and J genes are TRBV18 and TRBJ1-6, with D uncertain. V lost 0 bases to trimming and J lost 9 bases, with 12 bases between them. The germline V gene has CDR1 KGHSH and CDR2 LQKENI. The CDR3 runs to 15 residues. CDR3 sequence: CASSPPEGRSSPLHF. CDR3 sequence (DNA): TGTGCCAGCTCACCACCGGAAGGGCGGAGTTCACCCCTCCACTTT.

CDR3 sequence reads: CAWSGLPRTESTEAFF. As DNA, the CDR3 is TGTGCCTGGAGTGGACTACCCCGGACAGAGAGCACTGAAGCTTTCTTT. The chain is built from TRBV30 and TRBJ1-1; D may be TRBD1 (6 bases). The CDR3 is 16 residues long. CDR1 is GTSNPN and CDR2 is SVGIG in the germline V gene (reference sequence). Trimming stripped 1 base from V and 4 bases from J, with 19 bases between.